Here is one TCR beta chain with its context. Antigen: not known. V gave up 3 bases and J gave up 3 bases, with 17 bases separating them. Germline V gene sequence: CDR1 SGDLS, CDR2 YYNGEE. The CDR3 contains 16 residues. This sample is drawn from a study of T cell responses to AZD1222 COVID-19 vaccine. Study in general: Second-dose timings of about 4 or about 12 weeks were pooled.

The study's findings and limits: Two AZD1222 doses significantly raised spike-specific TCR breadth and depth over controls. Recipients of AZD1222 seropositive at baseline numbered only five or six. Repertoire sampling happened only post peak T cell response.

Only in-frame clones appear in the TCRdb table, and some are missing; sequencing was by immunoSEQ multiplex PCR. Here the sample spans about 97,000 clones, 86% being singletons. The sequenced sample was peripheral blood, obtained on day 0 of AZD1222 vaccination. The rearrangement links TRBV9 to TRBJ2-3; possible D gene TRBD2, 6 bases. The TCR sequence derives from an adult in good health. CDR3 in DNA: TGTGCCAGCAGCGACCGGGACCGGAGGGCAACAGATACGCAGTATTTT. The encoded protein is CASSDRDRRATDTQYF. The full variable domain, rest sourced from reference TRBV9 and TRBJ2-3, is DSGVTQTPKHLITATGQRVTLRCSPRSGDLSVYWYQQSLDQGLQFLIQYYNGEERAKGNILERFSAQQFPDLHSELNLSSLELGDSALYFCASSDRDRRATDTQYFGPGTRLTVL.